These 27 T cell receptor beta chains originate from one sample sequenced in a study of cytomegalovirus exposure and HLA in healthy donors. The PCR was carried out with 60 Vbeta primers and 13 Jbeta primers. The method was immunoSEQ multiplex PCR; TCRdb's version includes in-frame clones alone and lacks a portion of them. The sample consists of tens of thousands of clones, approximately 71% of them appearing once. The material sequenced was PBMCs. These receptors came from a woman aged 25 to 39 in good health and CMV-seronegative.

This clone was found a few times. The junction departs from germline at one end; a sequencing error may be responsible. This specimen includes other DNA sequences encoding the same CDR3. The chain joins TRBV4-1 to TRBJ2-7; TRBD2 matches 8 bases. CDR3 length equals 15 residues. From germline, CDR1 is MGHRA and CDR2 YSYEKL. The CDR3 DNA follows: TGTGCCAGCAGACAAATAGCGGGGTTCTCCTACGAGCAGTACTTC. Encoded protein: CASRQIAGFSYEQYF.

This clone showed up just a few times. The chain couples TRBV30 to TRBJ2-5, with a possible D match to TRBD2 (6 bases). V dropped 4 bases and J dropped 5 bases, with 20 bases sitting between them. Germline V gives CDR1 GTSNPN, CDR2 SVGIG (reference sequence). CDR3 size: 15 residues. CDR3 protein: CAWMRGTPNGETQYF. The CDR3 bases are TGTGCCTGGATGAGAGGGACTCCTAATGGGGAGACCCAGTACTTC.

The V and J genes are TRBV6-1 and TRBJ2-1; D is undetermined. CDR1 is MNHNS and CDR2 is SASEGT in the germline V gene. Between the trimmed V and J ends, which lost 2 bases and 3 bases, there was a span of 11 bases. The CDR3 sequence is 15 residues long. The CDR3 loop is CASSELGPDYNEQFF. In DNA form, the CDR3 reads TGTGCCAGCAGTGAACTAGGCCCAGACTACAATGAGCAGTTCTTC.

This clone was detected only a few times. The genes are TRBV2 and TRBJ2-1; 8 bases are a match to TRBD2. CDR1 SNHLY and CDR2 FYNNEI come from the germline V gene. V lost 7 bases, J lost 8 bases, and 7 bases stayed unmatched. The CDR3 length is 13 residues. The CDR3 loop reads CASNQRGTHEQFF. As DNA, the CDR3 is TGTGCCAGCAATCAGCGGGGGACCCATGAGCAGTTCTTC.

The chain joins TRBV11-3 to TRBJ2-3, with 9 bases matching TRBD2. CDR3 size: 14 residues. The germline gives CDR1 SGHNT, CDR2 YENEEA. V was clipped by 3 bases and J by 8 bases; unmatched bases: 6. The DNA of the CDR3 is TGTGCCAGCAGCTTCGCGGGGGGGATGGGTACGCAGTATTTT. Translating gives CASSFAGGMGTQYF.

This rearrangement joins TRBV18 to TRBJ2-1, with D possibly being TRBD2 (5 bases). The germline CDR1 and CDR2 sequences are KGHSH and LQKENI. The CDR3 has 13 residues. Trimming took off 5 bases at V and 5 bases at J, with 10 bases between the two ends. This chain's CDR3 is CASSSAVNNEQFF. CDR3 in DNA: TGTGCCAGCTCATCAGCGGTGAACAATGAGCAGTTCTTC.

The chain links TRBV18 to TRBJ1-1, with D hard to call. In germline, CDR1 is KGHSH, CDR2 LQKENI. The CDR3 sequence is 15 residues long. The V gene lost 3 bases and the J gene lost 1 base, with 12 bases spanning the gap. CDR3 nucleotides: TGTGCCAGCTCACCGGGCCAGCTAAAGAACACTGAAGCTTTCTTT. It translates to CASSPGQLKNTEAFF. Supplemented by reference TRBV18 and TRBJ1-1, the full variable domain reads NAGVMQNPRHLVRRRGQEARLRCSPMKGHSHVYWYRQLPEEGLKFMVYLQKENIIDESGMPKERFSAEFPKEGPSILRIQQVVRGDSAAYFCASSPGQLKNTEAFFGQGTRLTVV.

This clone was seen more than once but under ten times. This chain uses TRBV7-2 with TRBJ1-2; D is unclear. Trimming removed 1 base from V and 1 base from J, with 13 bases in between. Germline CDR1 is SGHTA and CDR2 is FQGNSA. The CDR3 spans 16 residues. The CDR3 here is CASSLGVWEINYGYTF. CDR3 in DNA: TGTGCCAGCAGCTTAGGGGTCTGGGAGATTAACTATGGCTACACCTTC.

This clone turned up a few times. This chain links TRBV7-3 with TRBJ2-1; TRBD2 agrees at 9 bases. The CDR3 consists of 14 residues. The germline V gene encodes CDR1 SGHTA and CDR2 FQGTGA. Losses at the gene ends were 5 bases for V and 5 bases for J; bases not matched to a gene: 4. CDR3 protein: CASSLAGINNEQFF. CDR3 nucleotides: TGTGCCAGCAGCCTAGCGGGGATTAACAATGAGCAGTTCTTC. The full variable domain, in which reference TRBV7-3 and TRBJ2-1 provide the parts outside the CDR3, is GAGVSQTPSNKVTEKGKYVELRCDPISGHTALYWYRQSLGQGPEFLIYFQGTGAADDSGLPNDRFFAVRPEGSVSTLKIQRTERGDSAVYLCASSLAGINNEQFFGPGTRLTVL.

Comments on this clone: No conserved phenylalanine or tryptophan is present at the end of the CDR3, so a read error is the likely explanation. It is unclear where the CDR3 begins or ends on the DNA, so no DNA is shown, and the CDR3 is as TCRdb lists it. The J gene is TRBJ2-7, the V gene TRBV21-1; TRBD2, the D gene given by the table, was not confirmed from the DNA. TRBV21-1 is a known pseudogene. Including both end residues, the CDR3 is 13 amino acids long. The CDR3 is CASSKGASGGLLL.

This chain links TRBV9 with TRBJ1-4; D is perhaps TRBD1 (5 bases). CDR3 size: 15 residues. V was cut by 0 bases and J by 4 bases, with 10 bases left in between. CDR1 and CDR2 (germline): SGDLS, YYNGEE. The CDR3: CASSVGGAFNEKLFF. The CDR3 DNA sequence: TGTGCCAGCAGCGTAGGTGGGGCTTTTAATGAAAAACTGTTTTTT. Full variable domain (missing parts from reference TRBV9 and TRBJ1-4): DSGVTQTPKHLITATGQRVTLRCSPRSGDLSVYWYQQSLDQGLQFLIQYYNGEERAKGNILERFSAQQFPDLHSELNLSSLELGDSALYFCASSVGGAFNEKLFFGSGTQLSVL.

The chain combines TRBV6-5 with TRBJ2-1; possible D gene TRBD1, 6 bases. The CDR3 loop spans 14 amino acids. V lost 8 bases and J 4 bases, leaving 15 bases between the germline ends. Germline V gene data show CDR1 as MNHEY and CDR2 as SVGAGI. As DNA, the CDR3 is TGTGCCAGCCAGGGGCTCCGAATTTACAATGAGCAGTTCTTC. The encoded protein is CASQGLRIYNEQFF.

V and J are TRBV6-5 and TRBJ2-1; tentatively, D is TRBD1 (7 bases). Looked up from germline, CDR1 is MNHEY and CDR2 is SVGAGI. CDR3 length: 15 amino acids. Trimming pared 5 bases from V and 6 bases from J, leaving 17 bases between. The CDR3 spells CASSRQGLLFNEQFF. CDR3 coding DNA: TGTGCCAGCAGTCGACAGGGACTGCTATTCAATGAGCAGTTCTTC.

A few counts support this clone. The chain carries TRBV6-5 and TRBJ1-2; D is undetermined. CDR1 is MNHEY, CDR2 SVGAGI, per germline. Trimming pared 0 bases from V and 4 bases from J, leaving 9 bases between. The CDR3 extends over 14 amino acids. This chain's CDR3 is CASSYSSVLYGYTF. The CDR3 DNA is TGTGCCAGCAGTTACTCATCAGTTCTCTATGGCTACACCTTC.

The V gene is TRBV11-3, the J gene TRBJ1-2, with TRBD1 as a possible D gene (6 bases). The germline CDR1 and CDR2 sequences are SGHNT and YENEEA. V was trimmed by 5 bases and J by 2 bases, leaving 9 bases between them. The CDR3 runs to 13 residues. The CDR3 loop reads CASSPQGNYGYTF. CDR3 sequence (DNA): TGTGCCAGCAGCCCACAGGGAAACTATGGCTACACCTTC.

This clone was counted between two and nine times. The chain joins TRBV28 to TRBJ2-7; 9 bases map to TRBD1. The CDR3 has 14 residues. Germline-derived CDR1 and CDR2 are MDHEN and SYDVKM. Trimming cost V 5 bases and J 5 bases; bases outside gene matches: 7. The CDR3 loop is CASSDGQGRNEQYF. The CDR3 nucleotides read TGTGCCAGCAGTGATGGACAGGGGAGAAACGAGCAGTACTTC.

As to this clone: Because the CDR3's place on the DNA is in doubt, the DNA is left out and the CDR3 is given as listed by TCRdb. The CDR3 reads CASSLVASGSYERYF. The V call is TRBV19, the J call TRBJ2-5; the D segment call TRBD2 is taken from the table without a DNA check. The CDR3 is 15 amino acids in total, end residues counted. Germline CDR1 and CDR2: LNHDA and SQIVND (reference sequence).

The CDR3 loop reads CASSDWGGDNYGYTF. The CDR3 DNA reads TGTGCCAGCAGTGATTGGGGGGGGGATAACTATGGCTACACCTTC. The J gene is TRBJ1-2, the V gene TRBV6-1; a possible D gene is TRBD1 (5 bases). Germline values: CDR1 MNHNS, CDR2 SASEGT. V lost 3 bases to trimming and J lost 1 base, with 12 bases between them. The CDR3 has 15 residues.

In DNA form, the CDR3 reads TGTGCCAGCAGTCCCCTAAGGACAGGGTTTGGCTACACCTTC. Its protein is CASSPLRTGFGYTF. The chain carries TRBV27 and TRBJ1-2; 8 bases align to TRBD1. In germline, CDR1 is MNHEY, CDR2 SMNVEV (reference sequence). With 5 bases clipped from V and 7 bases from J, the junction kept 9 bases outside the gene matches. CDR3 length equals 14 residues.

The rearrangement links TRBV11-2 to TRBJ2-1; TRBD2 matches 8 bases. J gave up 0 bases and V 6 bases, and 7 bases lay outside the gene matches. Germline CDR1 reads SGHAT; CDR2 reads FQNNGV. This CDR3 region has 16 residues. CDR3 loop: CASRRSGVSSYNEQFF. CDR3 in DNA: TGTGCCAGCAGACGTAGCGGGGTGAGCTCCTACAATGAGCAGTTCTTC.

This clone was seen only a few times. The V and J genes are TRBV27 and TRBJ1-5; D call uncertain. Looked up from germline, CDR1 is MNHEY and CDR2 is SMNVEV (reference sequence). V lost 6 bases to trimming and J lost 6 bases, with 15 bases between them. The CDR3 runs 14 residues. DNA for the CDR3: TGTGCCAGCAGAACCCACGGTGGTTCTCAGCCCCAGCATTTT. Translated: CASRTHGGSQPQHF.

The V call is TRBV5-6, the J call TRBJ2-5, with 9 bases lining up with TRBD1. Germline V CDR1 and CDR2: SGHDT, YYEEEE. V shed 0 bases, J shed 5 bases, and the junction held 5 bases outside the gene matches. This CDR3 is built from 15 residues. The CDR3 nucleotides read TGTGCCAGCAGCTTGGCCGGGACAGGGAGCGAGACCCAGTACTTC. This gives the protein CASSLAGTGSETQYF.

The gene calls are TRBV27 and TRBJ2-7; unclear D gene. Trimming left V 3 bases short and J 0 bases short, with 6 bases between. Germline V gives CDR1 MNHEY, CDR2 SMNVEV (reference sequence). This CDR3 is built from 13 residues. For the CDR3, the DNA is TGTGCCAGCAGTTTTCAGTACTCCTACGAGCAGTACTTC. It yields the protein CASSFQYSYEQYF.

The chain is built from TRBV5-1 and TRBJ1-1; D possibly corresponds to TRBD1 (5 bases). The CDR3 consists of 15 residues. Germline V lookup: CDR1 SGHRS, CDR2 YFSETQ. Trimming took off 3 bases at V and 1 base at J, with 13 bases between the two ends. CDR3 sequence reads: CASSSWDTGNTEAFF. The CDR3 DNA is TGCGCCAGCAGCTCTTGGGATACAGGGAACACTGAAGCTTTCTTT.

The chain recombines TRBV23-1 with TRBJ1-5; a possible D gene is TRBD1 (5 bases). TRBV23-1 is an open reading frame whose function is uncertain. V shed 6 bases and J shed 5 bases, with 11 bases lying between them. CDR3 size: 13 residues. The CDR3 nucleotides are TGCGCCAGCAGCTATCCGGGGGATCAGCCCCAGCATTTT. The encoded protein is CASSYPGDQPQHF.

This clone was seen a handful of times. The CDR3 coding sequence is TGCGCCAGCAGCTTGGAGCCCGCTAGCTCCTACGAGCAGTACTTC. This gives the protein CASSLEPASSYEQYF. The chain recombines TRBV5-1 with TRBJ2-7; no definite D call. CDR3 length: 15 amino acids. Germline V CDR1 and CDR2: SGHRS, YFSETQ. V lost 0 bases and J 0 bases, leaving 10 bases between the germline ends. Drawing the rest from reference TRBV5-1 and TRBJ2-7, the complete variable domain is KAGVTQTPRYLIKTRGQQVTLSCSPISGHRSVSWYQQTPGQGLQFLFEYFSETQRNKGNFPGRFSGRQFSNSRSEMNVSTLELGDSALYLCASSLEPASSYEQYFGPGTRLTVT.

In its sample, this clone was seen once. The chain joins TRBV15 to TRBJ2-1, with TRBD2 identical over 8 bases. CDR1 and CDR2 (germline): LNHNV, YYDKDF (reference sequence). This CDR3 comprises 16 residues. V lost 0 bases and J lost 8; bases outside the gene matches: 9. CDR3 nucleotides: TGTGCCACCAGCAGAGATATCCGGGGGGGCGGGGATGAGCAGTTCTTC. As protein: CATSRDIRGGGDEQFF. The whole variable domain, filled in from reference TRBV15 and TRBJ2-1, reads DAMVIQNPRYQVTQFGKPVTLSCSQTLNHNVMYWYQQKSSQAPKLLFHYYDKDFNNEADTPDNFQSRRPNTSFCFLDIRSPGLGDTAMYLCATSRDIRGGGDEQFFGPGTRLTVL.